This T cell receptor (beta chain) was profiled in a study of shared clonotypes between healthy human individuals. Overall study context: Researchers assigned three CD4 naive, three CD4 memory, two CD8 naive and one CD8 memory plate to each donor.

Profiled with immunoSEQ multiplex PCR; TCRdb holds only in-frame clones, not every one. The sample has roughly 570,000 clones, about 98% seen once; the top ten hold approximately 0.3%. Positively selected for CCR7, the CD45RO-negative cells used as naive CD8 cells excluded terminally differentiated effector memory CD45RA+ cells. Trimming pared 0 bases from V and 1 base from J, leaving 10 bases between. The CDR3 loop spans 15 amino acids. CDR1 ENHRY and CDR2 SYGVKD come from the germline V gene. Sequencing was carried out using naive CD8+ T cells sorted from blood. The rearrangement uses TRBV10-3 and TRBJ2-7; possibly TRBD1 for D (5 bases). The clonotype was recovered from a man aged 25-45 years in good health. CDR3 DNA sequence: TGTGCCATCAGTGAGTCGGGGCTGACATCCTACGAGCAGTACTTC. Its translation is CAISESGLTSYEQYF.